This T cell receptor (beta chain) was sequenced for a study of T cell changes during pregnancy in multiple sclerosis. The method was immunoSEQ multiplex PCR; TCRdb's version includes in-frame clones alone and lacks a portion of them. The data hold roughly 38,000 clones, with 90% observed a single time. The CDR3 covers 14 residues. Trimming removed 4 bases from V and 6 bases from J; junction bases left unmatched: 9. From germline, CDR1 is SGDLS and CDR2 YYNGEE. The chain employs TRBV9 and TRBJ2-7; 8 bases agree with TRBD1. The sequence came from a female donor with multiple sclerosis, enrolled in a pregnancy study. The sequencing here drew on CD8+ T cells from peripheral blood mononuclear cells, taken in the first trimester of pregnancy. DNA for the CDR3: TGTGCCAGCAGCCTAAACGGACAGGGAGGCGAGCAGTACTTC. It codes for CASSLNGQGGEQYF.